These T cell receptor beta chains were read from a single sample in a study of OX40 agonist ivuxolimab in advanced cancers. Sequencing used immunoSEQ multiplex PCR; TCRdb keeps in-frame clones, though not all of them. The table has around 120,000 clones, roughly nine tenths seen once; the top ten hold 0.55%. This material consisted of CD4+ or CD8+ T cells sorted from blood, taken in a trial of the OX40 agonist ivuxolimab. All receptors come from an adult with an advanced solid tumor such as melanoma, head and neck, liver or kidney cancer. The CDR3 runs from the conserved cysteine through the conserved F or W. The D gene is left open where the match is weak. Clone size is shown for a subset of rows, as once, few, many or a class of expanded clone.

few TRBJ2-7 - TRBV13 TGTGCCAGCAGACGGACTGTTGGCTCCTACGAGCAGTACTTC CASRRTVGSYEQYF
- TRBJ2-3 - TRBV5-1 TGCGCCAGCAGCTTGCTCGGGACGAGCATTTACACGCAGTATTTT CASSLLGTSIYTQYF
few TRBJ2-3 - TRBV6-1 TGTGCCAGCAGTGAAGGAACAGATACGCAGTATTTT CASSEGTDTQYF
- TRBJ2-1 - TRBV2 TGTGCCAGCAGTCCGGGACAACCTTATGATGAGCAGTTCTTC CASSPGQPYDEQFF
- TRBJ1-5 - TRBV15 TGTGCCACCAGCAGAGACAACAGTTATAGCAATCAGCCCCAGCATTTT CATSRDNSYSNQPQHF
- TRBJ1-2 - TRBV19 TGTGCCAGTCGGGACGGTTCCTTCTATGGCTACACCTTC CASRDGSFYGYTF
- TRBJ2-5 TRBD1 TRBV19 TGTGCCAGTAGTCCTACAGGGGGAGTAGAGACCCAGTACTTC CASSPTGGVETQYF
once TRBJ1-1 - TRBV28 TGTGCCAGCAGTACCAGGGGTAATAGTATGAACACTGAAGCTTTCTTT CASSTRGNSMNTEAFF
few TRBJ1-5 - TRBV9 TGTGCCAGCAGCGTAAGCAGGGAGCATAGCAATCAGCCCCAGCATTTT CASSVSREHSNQPQHF
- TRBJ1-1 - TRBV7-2 TGTGCCAGCAGCTTAGTAGGAGTGGAAGGGAACACTGAAGCTTTCTTT CASSLVGVEGNTEAFF
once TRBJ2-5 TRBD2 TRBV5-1 TGCGCCAGCAGCTTATCCAGCGGGGGATGGCAAGAGACCCAGTACTTC CASSLSSGGWQETQYF
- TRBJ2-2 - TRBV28 TGTGCCAGTACTTGGCGACAGGGAGGGGCCGGGGAGCTGTTTTTT CASTWRQGGAGELFF
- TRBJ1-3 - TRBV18 TGTGCCAGCTCTTCCGGCGAGGGAAACACCATATATTTT CASSSGEGNTIYF
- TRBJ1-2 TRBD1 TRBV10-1 TGCGCCAGCAGTGATGGACAGGGCTATGGCTACACCTTC CASSDGQGYGYTF
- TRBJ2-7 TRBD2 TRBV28 TGTGCCAGCAGGGGACTAGCGGGGTACATCTACGAGCAGTACTTC CASRGLAGYIYEQYF
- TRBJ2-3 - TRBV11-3 TGTGCCAGCAGCTTATCCCAGATCACAGATACGCAGTATTTT CASSLSQITDTQYF
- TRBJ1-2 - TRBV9 TGTGCCAGCAGCGTAGGTGCCAGGGGAAACTATGGCTACACCTTC CASSVGARGNYGYTF
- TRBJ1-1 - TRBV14 TGTGCCAGCAGCCAATCAACCTCGGGGGACACTGAAGCTTTCTTT CASSQSTSGDTEAFF
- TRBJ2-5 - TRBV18 TGTGCCAGTTCCGGGACAAGACAAGAGACCCAGTACTTC CASSGTRQETQYF
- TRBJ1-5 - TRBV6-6 TGTGCCAGCAGTTACTCGACAGAGCTGGGGCCCCAGCATTTT CASSYSTELGPQHF
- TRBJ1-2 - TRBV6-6 TGTGCCAGCAGTTACCCGCGGGACTCCGGCTACACCTTC CASSYPRDSGYTF
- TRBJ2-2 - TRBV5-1 TGCGCCAGCAGCTTGGCCAGCTCGACCGGGGAGCTGTTTTTT CASSLASSTGELFF
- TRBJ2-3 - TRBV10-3 TGTGCCATCAGTGAGCCCGGGAATACGCAGTATTTT CAISEPGNTQYF
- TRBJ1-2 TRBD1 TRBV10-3 TGTGCCATTCGACAGGGGAACTATGGCTACACCTTC CAIRQGNYGYTF
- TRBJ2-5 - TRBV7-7 TGTGCCAGCAGCCCTCGGCCCGGGGCTCAAGAGACCCAGTACTTC CASSPRPGAQETQYF
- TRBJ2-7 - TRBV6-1 TGTGCCAGCAGTGAATTCTATTTTCAAGCCTACGAGCAGTACTTC CASSEFYFQAYEQYF
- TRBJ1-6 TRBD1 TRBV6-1 TGTGCCAGCAGTACCGGGACAGGGGGGACACCCCTCCACTTT CASSTGTGGTPLHF
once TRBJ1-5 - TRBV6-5 TGTGCCAGCAGTTACCGACGGAACAATCAGCCCCAGCATTTT CASSYRRNNQPQHF
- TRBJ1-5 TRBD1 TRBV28 TGTGCCAGCACCCCGGGACAGGGGATTTCGCCCCAGCATTTT CASTPGQGISPQHF
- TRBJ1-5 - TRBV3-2 TGTGCCAGCAGCCAAGCACAGGTTTTT CASSQAQVF
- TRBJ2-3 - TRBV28 TGTGCCAGCAGTTTTGGGTATGATACGCAGTATTTT CASSFGYDTQYF
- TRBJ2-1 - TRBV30 TGTGCCTGGGGCGAGGGGGGGGCCGTGAATGAGCAGTTCTTC CAWGEGGAVNEQFF
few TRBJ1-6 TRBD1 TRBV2 TGTGCCAGCAGCGAACAGACAGGGAATTATTCACCCCTCCACTTT CASSEQTGNYSPLHF
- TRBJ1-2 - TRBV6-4 TGTGCCAGCAGTGACTTCCCGAGAGCTAACTGTGGCTACACCTTC CASSDFPRANCGYTF
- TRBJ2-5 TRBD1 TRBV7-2 TGTGCCAGCAGCACCCAGGGGGTACGGGGGACCCAGTACTTC CASSTQGVRGTQYF
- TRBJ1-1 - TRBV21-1 TGTGCCAGCAGCCCAGGGGTTGAAGCTTTCTTT CASSPGVEAFF
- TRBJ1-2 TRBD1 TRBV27 TGTGCCAGCAGTTCACCCGGACAGGCTAACTATGGCTACACCTTC CASSSPGQANYGYTF
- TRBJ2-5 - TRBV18 TGTGCCAGCTCAAGTCCGGGCCCCAACCGAGAGACCCAGTACTTC CASSSPGPNRETQYF
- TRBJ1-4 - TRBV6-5 TGTGCCAGCAGTAACCGAGGACGGAATGAAAAACTGTTTTTT CASSNRGRNEKLFF
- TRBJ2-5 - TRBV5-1 TGCGCCAGCAGCTCCCGGGACCATCAAGAGACCCAGTACTTC CASSSRDHQETQYF
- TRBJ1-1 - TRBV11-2 TGTGCCAGCAGCATTAGACAGGAGAGGGACACTGAAGCTTTCTTT CASSIRQERDTEAFF
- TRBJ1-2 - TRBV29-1 TGCAGCGTGGGGACCACATGGGACTATGGCTACACCTTC CSVGTTWDYGYTF
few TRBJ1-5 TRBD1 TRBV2 TGTGCCAGCAGCCGTAGACAGGGTAGCAATCAGCCCCAGCATTTT CASSRRQGSNQPQHF
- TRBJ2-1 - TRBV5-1 TGCGCCAGCAGCTCCTCGGGTCAAGGGACCTACAATGAGCAGTTCTTC CASSSSGQGTYNEQFF
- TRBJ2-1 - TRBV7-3 TGTGCCAGCAGCCCCACTGGTTACAATGAGCAGTTCTTC CASSPTGYNEQFF
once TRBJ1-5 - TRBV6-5 TGTGCCAGCAGTTACCGTAGCAATCAGCCCCAGCATTTT CASSYRSNQPQHF
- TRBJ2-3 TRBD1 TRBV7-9 TGTGCCAGCAGCGCAGGGGGTTCTGGCACAGATACGCAGTATTTT CASSAGGSGTDTQYF
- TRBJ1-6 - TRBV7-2 TGTGCCAGCAGCCCCCTGCCAGGTTCCTTCAATTCACCCCTCCACTTT CASSPLPGSFNSPLHF
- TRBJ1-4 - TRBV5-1 TGCGCCAGCAGCTTGCGTGACCTGAATGAAAAACTGTTTTTT CASSLRDLNEKLFF
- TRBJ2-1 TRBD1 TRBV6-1 TGTGCCAGCAGTGTGACAGGGGTCAGCTCCTACAATGAGCAGTTCTTC CASSVTGVSSYNEQFF
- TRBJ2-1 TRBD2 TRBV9 TGTGCCAGCAGCGTAGATGCGGGGGGGCTGGGTGAGCAGTTCTTC CASSVDAGGLGEQFF
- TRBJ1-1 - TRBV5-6 TGTGCCAGCAGCGTCAACAGGAACGCTGAAGCTTTCTTT CASSVNRNAEAFF
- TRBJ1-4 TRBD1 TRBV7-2 TGTGCCAGCAGCTCCGGGACAGGACCACCGGAAGAAAAACTGTTTTTT CASSSGTGPPEEKLFF
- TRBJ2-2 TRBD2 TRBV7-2 TGTGCCAGCAGCTTCTACCAGCGGGGGGGTGGTAACACCGGGGAGCTGTTTTTT CASSFYQRGGGNTGELFF